This T cell receptor (beta chain) was recorded in a study of identical twins. Germline loops: CDR1 DFQATT, CDR2 SNEGSKA (reference sequence). V lost 0 bases and J 4 bases, leaving 12 bases between the germline ends. This CDR3 contains 15 residues. MiXCR, applied by TCRdb to the 5' RACE reads, yields one record per CDR3 protein. The data show 200,000 to 250,000 distinct CDR3 sequences, with around 7% seen just once and more than 3% held by the top ten. This clonotype was recorded at least ten times. These data were also reused for a study on yellow fever vaccine responses in identical twins.

The TCR originated in a woman aged 18-29 years in good health. What was sequenced was memory (CD45RO+) T cells sorted from blood. The chain uses TRBV20-1 and TRBJ2-2; D might be TRBD1 (6 bases). CDR3 protein: CSARDSARGTGELFF. The CDR3 DNA reads TGCAGTGCTAGAGATTCGGCCAGGGGCACCGGGGAGCTGTTTTTT.